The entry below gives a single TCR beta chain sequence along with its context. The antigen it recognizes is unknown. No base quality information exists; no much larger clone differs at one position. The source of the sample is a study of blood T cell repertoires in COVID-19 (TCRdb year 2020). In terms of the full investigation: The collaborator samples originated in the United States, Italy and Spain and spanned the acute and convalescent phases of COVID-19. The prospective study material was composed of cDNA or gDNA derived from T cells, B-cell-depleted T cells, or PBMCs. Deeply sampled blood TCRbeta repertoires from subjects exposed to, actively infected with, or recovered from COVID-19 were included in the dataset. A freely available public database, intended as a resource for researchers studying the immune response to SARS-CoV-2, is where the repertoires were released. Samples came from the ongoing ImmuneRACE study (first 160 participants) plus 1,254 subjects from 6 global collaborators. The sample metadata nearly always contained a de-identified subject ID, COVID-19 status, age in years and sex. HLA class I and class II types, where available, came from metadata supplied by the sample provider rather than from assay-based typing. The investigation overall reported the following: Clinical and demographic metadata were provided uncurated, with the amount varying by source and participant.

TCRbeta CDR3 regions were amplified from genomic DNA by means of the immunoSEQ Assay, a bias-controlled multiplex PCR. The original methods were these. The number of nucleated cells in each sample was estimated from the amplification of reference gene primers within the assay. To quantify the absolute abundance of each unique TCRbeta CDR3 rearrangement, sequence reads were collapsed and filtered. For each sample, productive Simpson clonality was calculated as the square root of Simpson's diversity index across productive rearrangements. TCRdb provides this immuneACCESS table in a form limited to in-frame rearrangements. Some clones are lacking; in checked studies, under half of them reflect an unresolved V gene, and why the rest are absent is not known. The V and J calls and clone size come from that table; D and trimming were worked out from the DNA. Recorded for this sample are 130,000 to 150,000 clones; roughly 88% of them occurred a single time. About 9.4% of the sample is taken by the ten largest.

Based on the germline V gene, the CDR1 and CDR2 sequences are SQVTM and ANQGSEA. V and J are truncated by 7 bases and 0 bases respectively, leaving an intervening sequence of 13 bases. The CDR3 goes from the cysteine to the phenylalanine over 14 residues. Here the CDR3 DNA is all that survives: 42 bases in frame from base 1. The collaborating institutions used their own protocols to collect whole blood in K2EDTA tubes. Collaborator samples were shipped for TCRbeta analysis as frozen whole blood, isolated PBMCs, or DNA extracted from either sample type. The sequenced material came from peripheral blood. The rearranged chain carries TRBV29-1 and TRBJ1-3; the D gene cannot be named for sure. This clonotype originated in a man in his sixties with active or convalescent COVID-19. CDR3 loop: CSALTGGSGNTIYF. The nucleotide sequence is TGCAGCGCCTTAACCGGAGGCTCTGGAAACACCATATATTTT. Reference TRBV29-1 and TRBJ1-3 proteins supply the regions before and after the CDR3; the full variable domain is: SAVISQKPSRDICQRGTSLTIQCQVDSQVTMMFWYRQQPGQSLTLIATANQGSEATYESGFVIDKFPISRPNLTFSTLTVSNMSPEDSSIYLCSALTGGSGNTIYFGEGSWLTVV.